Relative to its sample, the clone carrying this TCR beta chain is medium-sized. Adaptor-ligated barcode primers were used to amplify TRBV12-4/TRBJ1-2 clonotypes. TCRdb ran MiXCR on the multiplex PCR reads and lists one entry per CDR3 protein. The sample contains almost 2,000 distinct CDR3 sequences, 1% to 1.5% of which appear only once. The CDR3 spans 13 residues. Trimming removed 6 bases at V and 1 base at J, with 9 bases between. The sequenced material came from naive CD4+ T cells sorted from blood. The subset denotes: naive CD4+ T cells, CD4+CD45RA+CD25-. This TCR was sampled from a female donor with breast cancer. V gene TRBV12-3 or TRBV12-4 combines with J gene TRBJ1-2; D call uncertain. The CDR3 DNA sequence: TGTGCCAGCAGCCTTCAGTTTAACTATGGCTACACCTTC. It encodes CASSLQFNYGYTF.